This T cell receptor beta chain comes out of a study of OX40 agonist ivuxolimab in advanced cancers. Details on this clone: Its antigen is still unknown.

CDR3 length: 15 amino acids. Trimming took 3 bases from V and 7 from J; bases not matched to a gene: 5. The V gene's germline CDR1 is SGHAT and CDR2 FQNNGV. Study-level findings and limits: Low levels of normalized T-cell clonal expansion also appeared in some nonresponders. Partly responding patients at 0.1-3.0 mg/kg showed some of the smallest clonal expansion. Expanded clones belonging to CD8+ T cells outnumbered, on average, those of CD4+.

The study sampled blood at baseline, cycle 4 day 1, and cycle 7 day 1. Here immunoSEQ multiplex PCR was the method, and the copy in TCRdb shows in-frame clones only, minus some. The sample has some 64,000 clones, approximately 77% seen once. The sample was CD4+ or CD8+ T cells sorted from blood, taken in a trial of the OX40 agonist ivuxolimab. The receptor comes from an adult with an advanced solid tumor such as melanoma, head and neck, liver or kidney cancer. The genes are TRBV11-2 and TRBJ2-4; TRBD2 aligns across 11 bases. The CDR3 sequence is CASSFRSSGRNIQYF. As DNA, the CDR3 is TGTGCCAGCAGCTTTCGCTCTAGCGGGAGGAACATTCAGTACTTC.